These 14 T cell receptor beta chains came from one sample sequenced in a study of cytomegalovirus exposure and HLA in healthy donors. The data were produced by immunoSEQ multiplex PCR, yet TCRdb's version contains in-frame clones alone and is incomplete. The profile shows some 73,000 clones, approximately 90% of them singletons. Sequencing was done on a sample of PBMCs. The receptors come from a woman in her late teens or twenties in good health and CMV-seropositive.

In its sample, this clone was seen once. The genes are TRBV9 and TRBJ1-4; D is unclear. The CDR3 has 15 residues. Germline CDR1 is SGDLS and CDR2 is YYNGEE. V was pared by 0 bases and J by 0 bases, with 6 bases between. The CDR3 bases are TGTGCCAGCAGCGTAGCGTCCTCAACTAATGAAAAACTGTTTTTT. Translated: CASSVASSTNEKLFF.

The rearrangement joins TRBV2 to TRBJ2-7; D might be TRBD1 (6 bases). Trimming shortened V by 6 bases and J by 5 bases, and 14 bases separated the two germline ends. This CDR3 contains 13 residues. Germline CDR1 is SNHLY and CDR2 is FYNNEI. In DNA, the CDR3 is TGTGCCAGCAGCCAGCAGGGGTGGGACGAGCAGTACTTC. It translates to CASSQQGWDEQYF.

The CDR3 region is CASSLQGTGVETQYF. The CDR3 region has the DNA TGTGCCAGCAGCCTCCAAGGGACAGGGGTCGAGACCCAGTACTTC. The rearrangement links TRBV9 to TRBJ2-5; 10 bases match TRBD1. Germline V gives CDR1 SGDLS, CDR2 YYNGEE. Trimming took 4 bases from V and 5 from J; bases not matched to a gene: 8. The CDR3 spans 15 residues. The whole variable domain, filled in from reference TRBV9 and TRBJ2-5, reads DSGVTQTPKHLITATGQRVTLRCSPRSGDLSVYWYQQSLDQGLQFLIQYYNGEERAKGNILERFSAQQFPDLHSELNLSSLELGDSALYFCASSLQGTGVETQYFGPGTRLLVL.

The CDR3 DNA reads TGTGCCAGCAGCTTAATCTCAGGGGGCAGGGAAGAGACCCAGTACTTC. Translation gives CASSLISGGREETQYF. The V gene is TRBV7-9, the J gene TRBJ2-5, with 8 bases that match TRBD1. V was pared by 2 bases and J by 3 bases, with 8 bases of the junction left unmatched. The CDR3 runs 16 residues. Germline assignment: CDR1 SEHNR and CDR2 FQNEAQ (reference sequence).

This sequence joins TRBV14 and TRBJ2-1, with 9 positions matching TRBD2. The CDR3 contains 15 residues. The trim removed 3 bases at V and 4 bases at J, leaving 4 bases unmatched. CDR1 SGHDN and CDR2 FVKESK come from the germline V gene. The CDR3 loop is CASSQLAGTYNEQFF. DNA of the CDR3: TGTGCCAGCAGCCAGCTAGCGGGAACGTACAATGAGCAGTTCTTC.

The chain has TRBV12-1 and TRBJ2-6; the table gives TRBD1 as D, unverified against the DNA. TRBV12-1 is shown as a pseudogene. This CDR3 is built from 18 residues. This CDR3 reads CASSCRIIGQSRANVLTF. DNA of the CDR3: TGTGCCAGCAGCTGTAGGATTATAGGACAAAGTCGGGCCAACGTCCTGACTTTC.

In its sample, this clone was seen once. The CDR3 here is CASSKSGSGLDNSPLHF. DNA for the CDR3: TGTGCCAGCAGCAAATCGGGTTCGGGACTGGATAATTCACCCCTCCACTTT. This sequence joins TRBV7-9 and TRBJ1-6; D perhaps matches TRBD1 (5 bases). In germline, CDR1 is SEHNR, CDR2 FQNEAQ (reference sequence). This CDR3 contains 17 residues. The germline V and J ends were trimmed by 5 bases and 5 bases, with 19 bases remaining between them.

This clone appeared a single time. The rearrangement links TRBV7-9 to TRBJ2-1; TRBD1 aligns across 8 bases. J gave up 9 bases and V 9 bases, and 13 bases lay outside the gene matches. CDR3 length equals 14 residues. In germline, CDR1 is SEHNR, CDR2 FQNEAQ (reference sequence). The CDR3 sequence is CASTLTGVPGEQFF. The DNA for the CDR3 is TGTGCCAGTACTTTGACAGGGGTTCCCGGTGAGCAGTTCTTC.

This chain uses TRBV7-8 with TRBJ1-1; no clear D. The germline V and J ends were trimmed by 1 base and 4 bases, with 7 bases remaining between them. Germline V CDR1 and CDR2: SGHVS, FQNEAQ. This CDR3 contains 13 residues. The CDR3 region is CASSLGGFTEAFF. The CDR3 DNA is TGTGCCAGCAGCTTAGGAGGATTCACTGAAGCTTTCTTT.

This chain joins TRBV5-6 and TRBJ2-7, with 9 bases aligning to TRBD1. This CDR3 region has 14 residues. CDR1 and CDR2 from the germline V gene are SGHDT and YYEEEE. Unmatched junction bases numbered 1, after V lost 0 bases and J lost 3 bases. The DNA for the CDR3 is TGTGCCAGCAGCTTGGACAGGGGGCACTACGAGCAGTACTTC. Its protein is CASSLDRGHYEQYF.

This chain links TRBV6-1 with TRBJ1-1; TRBD1 matches 7 bases. CDR3 length equals 14 residues. Germline values: CDR1 MNHNS, CDR2 SASEGT. The V and J ends lost 2 bases and 7 bases, in that order; junction bases with no gene match: 7. CDR3: CASSELDRENEAFF. CDR3 sequence (DNA): TGTGCCAGCAGTGAACTTGACAGGGAGAATGAAGCTTTCTTT.

V usage is TRBV6-1 and J usage is TRBJ2-1, with D maybe TRBD2 (5 bases). Deletions cut 8 bases from V and 12 bases from J, with 14 bases between. The CDR3 is 11 amino acids. Germline CDR1 is MNHNS and CDR2 is SASEGT. DNA for the CDR3: TGTGCCAGCCGCCTCGGGAATCGGCAGTTCTTC. Protein: CASRLGNRQFF.

CDR3 DNA sequence: TGTGCCAGCAGCTCCGGGCGGGGGGCTGGGGCCAACGTCCTGACTTTC. It yields the protein CASSSGRGAGANVLTF. The rearrangement uses TRBV9 and TRBJ2-6, with 8 bases fitting TRBD2. V lost 4 bases and J lost 2; bases outside the gene matches: 5. The CDR3 spans 16 residues. The germline gives CDR1 SGDLS, CDR2 YYNGEE.

V and J are TRBV6-1 and TRBJ1-1; TRBD1 matches 7 bases. Per germline, CDR1 MNHNS and CDR2 SASEGT. CDR3 size: 15 residues. V lost 0 bases to trimming and J lost 8 bases; unmatched junction nucleotides: 9. CDR3: CASSEARTGGREAFF. DNA for the CDR3: TGTGCCAGCAGTGAAGCTCGGACAGGAGGCCGAGAAGCTTTCTTT.